This is a list of T cell receptor beta chains from one sample in a study of blood T cell repertoires in COVID-19. Here immunoSEQ multiplex PCR was the method, and the copy in TCRdb shows in-frame clones only, minus some. The sample yields 250,000 or so clones, around 93% seen once. Sequenced input: PBMCs or T cells enriched from blood (not recorded which). The origin of the receptors is a man aged 40-49 years who had been exposed to COVID-19. Each CDR3 is given with its conserved first and last residue. A D gene is named only where the DNA matches it firmly. The size of a clone is reported for some rows only, either as once, few or many, or as a class for expanded clones.

cdr3_nt cdr3_aa d_call j_call v_call clone_size
TGTGCCAGTGCACCCCAAGCGAGCTCCTACAATGAGCAGTTCTTC CASAPQASSYNEQFF - TRBJ2-1 TRBV19 -
TGCGCCAGCACCGGGACTAGCGACTACGAGCAGTACTTC CASTGTSDYEQYF TRBD2 TRBJ2-7 TRBV10-1 -
TGTGCCAGCTCACCACCGACTGCCTCCTACAATGAGCAGTTCTTC CASSPPTASYNEQFF - TRBJ2-1 TRBV18 -
TGTGCCAGCAGTGAAGATTACGGGGCAACTAATGAAAAACTGTTTTTT CASSEDYGATNEKLFF - TRBJ1-4 TRBV6-1 -
TGCGCCAGCAGCTCGGGACTAGAGGGGACCCAGTACTTC CASSSGLEGTQYF TRBD2 TRBJ2-5 TRBV5-1 -
TGTGCCAGCAGGGGACAGCCCGGCACAGATACGCAGTATTTT CASRGQPGTDTQYF TRBD1 TRBJ2-3 TRBV7-2 once
TGTGCCAGCAGCGCTACAGTGGGGGGCACCGGGGAGCTGTTTTTT CASSATVGGTGELFF - TRBJ2-2 TRBV7-2 -
TGTGCCAGCAGCCAGGGACTAGCGGTCAGCACAGATACGCAGTATTTT CASSQGLAVSTDTQYF TRBD2 TRBJ2-3 TRBV7-3 -
TGTGCCAGCAGCCAACCCTACAGAAACAATGAGCAGTTCTTC CASSQPYRNNEQFF - TRBJ2-1 TRBV3-1/TRBV3-2 -
TGTGCCAGCAGCCAAGTCTTAGTCCCGAGCTCTGGAAACACCATATATTTT CASSQVLVPSSGNTIYF - TRBJ1-3 TRBV3-1/TRBV3-2 once
TGTGCCAGCACCGAACAGGGACAAGAGACCCAGTACTTC CASTEQGQETQYF - TRBJ2-5 TRBV12-3/TRBV12-4 -
TGTGCCAGCAGGAGCCACGGGGAGACCCAGTACTTC CASRSHGETQYF - TRBJ2-5 TRBV6-6 -
TGTGCCAGCAGACAGGGAAGCTCTGGAAACACCATATATTTT CASRQGSSGNTIYF - TRBJ1-3 TRBV2 -
TGTGCCAGCAGCTTAGACCCTAGTTCCTACGAGCAGTACTTC CASSLDPSSYEQYF - TRBJ2-7 TRBV7-6 -
TGTGCCAGCTCCACCGGGACAGGATCCTACAATGAGCAGTTCTTC CASSTGTGSYNEQFF TRBD1 TRBJ2-1 TRBV18 -
TGTGCCAGCAGCTCCGGGACTAGCAGGTATGAGCAGTTCTTC CASSSGTSRYEQFF TRBD2 TRBJ2-1 TRBV11-3 -
TGTGCCAGCAGCTTAACGGGGCCTACCGGGGAGCTGTTTTTT CASSLTGPTGELFF - TRBJ2-2 TRBV7-3 -
TGTGCCAGCAGCGTAGAGGTCGGGTCCGATGAGCAGTTCTTC CASSVEVGSDEQFF - TRBJ2-1 TRBV9 -
TGTGCCAGTAGTCGGACTAGCGGGAGTGCAGCCAAAAACATTCAGTACTTC CASSRTSGSAAKNIQYF TRBD2 TRBJ2-4 TRBV19 -
TGTGCCAGCAGCCAGGGAGGCAGCAATCAGCCCCAGCATTTT CASSQGGSNQPQHF - TRBJ1-5 TRBV6-5 -
TGTGCCAGCACTTCTCCGGGGGACGGAAAAGCTTTCTTT CASTSPGDGKAFF - TRBJ1-1 TRBV6-5 once
TGCGCCAGCAGCCTTGGGGCTAGCGTATACTACGAGCAGTACTTC CASSLGASVYYEQYF - TRBJ2-7 TRBV4-3 -
TGTGCCAGCGGTCGGACAGGGGTATACAATGAGCAGTTCTTC CASGRTGVYNEQFF TRBD1 TRBJ2-1 TRBV28 -